A single sample is the source of the 8 T cell receptor beta chains below, sequenced in a study of neurological immune-mediated disorders (dated by TCRdb to between 2018 and 2020). Libraries came from 5' RACE. The sample was run on an Illumina HiSeq 2500. TCRdb trimmed the raw reads at Q25, called clones with MiXCR and kept productive beta chains. Rows matching on CDR3 protein sequence are summarized as one entry with the most common DNA and genes. The sample contains roughly 39,000 distinct CDR3 sequences, 7.2% of them found a single time. The ten largest clones capture around 5.7% of the sample. The sample was CD4+ T cells from blood. Receptor source: a man aged 45-65 years in good health.

This clonotype was counted ten times or more. The germline gene is not matched at one end of the junction; a read error may be the cause. The chain couples TRBV14 to TRBJ1-4, with D possibly TRBD1 on 6 matching bases. The CDR3 has 12 amino acids. The germline V gene has CDR1 SGHDN and CDR2 FVKESK. CDR3 protein: CASSQDRSGGLF. The CDR3 DNA follows: TGTGCCAGCAGCCAAGATCGGTCCGGGGGCCTTTTT.

In this sample, this clonotype is medium-sized (0.01 to 0.1%). V gene TRBV11-2 combines with J gene TRBJ2-5; 10 bases map to TRBD2. The CDR3 has 16 residues. V was pared by 4 bases and J by 10 bases, with 15 bases of the junction left unmatched. Germline V gives CDR1 SGHAT, CDR2 FQNNGV. In DNA form, the CDR3 reads TGTGCCAGCAGCTCATCGACTAGCGGGCTCCATGTAGACCAGTACTTC. Residues: CASSSSTSGLHVDQYF.

The chain employs TRBV7-8 and TRBJ2-3; D uncertain. The CDR3 consists of 13 residues. CDR1 and CDR2 from the germline V gene are SGHVS and FQNEAQ. With 3 bases removed from V and 3 bases from J, the gap between germline ends came to 7 bases. The CDR3, as DNA: TGTGCCAGCAGCTTCACCATGACAGATACGCAGTATTTT. Translation gives CASSFTMTDTQYF.

This clonotype was seen many times. The V call is TRBV5-1, the J call TRBJ2-7, with TRBD2 matching 9 bases. The length of the CDR3 is 16 residues. Germline CDR1 and CDR2: SGHRS and YFSETQ. V trimming: 4 bases; J trimming: 7 bases; junction bases outside the gene matches: 15. As DNA, the CDR3 is TGCGCCAGCAGCCCAAAAGCGGTAGCGGGAGCCGGGGAGCAGTACTTC. This encodes CASSPKAVAGAGEQYF.

This clonotype showed up many times. The chain uses TRBV20-1 and TRBJ2-4; the D is unclear. V lost 5 bases and J 0 bases, leaving 17 bases between the germline ends. Germline CDR1 reads DFQATT; CDR2 reads SNEGSKA (reference sequence). The CDR3 loop spans 16 amino acids. The CDR3 coding sequence is TGCAGTGCTTACTACTCGACGACACTAGCCAAAAACATTCAGTACTTC. The encoded protein is CSAYYSTTLAKNIQYF.

This clonotype was observed many times. This chain links TRBV7-2 with TRBJ2-7; D could derive from TRBD1 or TRBD2 (5 bases each). CDR1 SGHTA and CDR2 FQGNSA come from the germline V gene. CDR3 size: 14 residues. The V gene lost 5 bases and the J gene lost 4 bases, with 15 bases spanning the gap. The CDR3 DNA is TGTGCCAGCAGCCGTACCAGAGGGGCGTACGAGCAGTACTTC. It is translated as CASSRTRGAYEQYF.

This clonotype has ten or more counts. This chain joins TRBV7-2 and TRBJ2-5, with 15 bases identical to TRBD2. The length of the CDR3 is 16 residues. CDR1 SGHTA and CDR2 FQGNSA come from the germline V gene. V was clipped by 4 bases and J by 2 bases; unmatched bases: 2. CDR3 sequence reads: CASSSGLAGGQETQYF. The CDR3 region has the DNA TGTGCCAGCAGCTCGGGACTAGCGGGAGGACAAGAGACCCAGTACTTC.

This clonotype was recorded many times. Here the CDR3 reads CASSLEGTTYGYTF. CDR3 in DNA: TGCGCCAGCAGCTTGGAAGGGACAACCTATGGCTACACCTTC. J is TRBJ1-2 and V is TRBV5-1; weak D call: TRBD1 (6 bases). Per germline, CDR1 SGHRS and CDR2 YFSETQ. The CDR3 has 14 amino acids. Trimming left V 0 bases short and J 4 bases short, with 10 bases between.